The clone carrying this TCR beta chain was detected only once. The antigen remains unidentified. The sample comes from a study of cytomegalovirus exposure and HLA in healthy donors. The CDR3 is made up of 14 amino acids. Deletions cut 1 base from V and 6 bases from J, with 9 bases between. Germline CDR1 is KGHSH and CDR2 is LQKENI. Sequenced by immunoSEQ multiplex PCR; TCRdb stores in-frame clones only, minus some. The repertoire consists of about 88,000 clones, with less than 90% occurring once and the leading ten covering roughly 12%. Findings and caveats of the study: Researchers catalogued 150 or so TCR beta chains as cytomegalovirus-associated.

The material sequenced was PBMCs. This sequence was found in a woman between 18 and 29 years old in good health and CMV-seropositive. This chain uses TRBV18 with TRBJ2-2, with D possibly matching TRBD2 (6 bases). The CDR3 sequence: CASSPLGGPGELFF. The CDR3 DNA sequence: TGTGCCAGCTCACCACTCGGGGGACCCGGGGAGCTGTTTTTT.